The 22 T cell receptor beta chains listed next were all sequenced from one sample in a study of shared clonotypes between healthy human individuals. Assay used: immunoSEQ multiplex PCR; TCRdb lists only in-frame clones, some missing. The sample shows around 1.4 million clones, 98% to 99% of them seen only once. Source material: naive CD4+ T cells sorted from blood. Subset given: CD45RA+ positively selected. These receptors came from a man between 25 and 39 years old in good health.

This chain connects TRBV30 to TRBJ1-1, with no clear D. This CDR3 region has 14 residues. Trimming pared 6 bases from V and 4 bases from J, leaving 18 bases between. Germline CDR1 reads GTSNPN; CDR2 reads SVGIG (reference sequence). CDR3 sequence (DNA): TGTGCCTGTACCAACATGTCCTCGAGCACTGAAGCTTTCTTT. Translation gives CACTNMSSSTEAFF.

The genes are TRBV5-5 and TRBJ2-3; no firm D call. V lost 4 bases and J lost 4, with 13 bases in between. The CDR3 is 14 residues long. Germline V gene sequence: CDR1 SGHKS, CDR2 YYEKEE (reference sequence). The CDR3 DNA is TGTGCCAGCAGCCTAGGCTGGTCCCCAGATACGCAGTATTTT. It is translated as CASSLGWSPDTQYF.

A remark on this clone: Other DNA sequences in the same sample also yield this CDR3. The chain couples TRBV28 to TRBJ2-5, with TRBD2 matching over 14 bases. The CDR3 is made up of 16 amino acids. V shed 5 bases, J shed 4 bases, and the junction held 6 bases outside the gene matches. CDR1 and CDR2 (germline): MDHEN, SYDVKM. As DNA, the CDR3 is TGTGCCAGCAGTGACTCCGGGACTAGCGGGAGAGAGACCCAGTACTTC. Amino acids: CASSDSGTSGRETQYF. The variable domain in full, with the rest retrieved from reference TRBV28 and TRBJ2-5, is DVKVTQSSRYLVKRTGEKVFLECVQDMDHENMFWYRQDPGLGLRLIYFSYDVKMKEKGDIPEGYSVSREKKERFSLILESASTNQTSMYLCASSDSGTSGRETQYFGPGTRLLVL.

On this clone itself: Compared with germline, one end of the junction differs, possibly owing to a read error. Other DNA variants within this sample encode the same CDR3. The V gene is TRBV7-7, the J gene TRBJ2-5; possible D gene TRBD1, 6 bases. This CDR3 is built from 13 residues. Germline CDR1 SSHAT, CDR2 FNYEAQ (reference sequence). CDR3 in DNA: TGTGCTAGCAGCTTAGACAGGCAAGAGACCCAGTACTTC. Protein product: CASSLDRQETQYF.

This chain joins TRBV5-1 and TRBJ2-7; 9 bases map to TRBD2. This CDR3 is 14 amino acids long. V lost 5 bases and J lost 3; bases outside the gene matches: 6. CDR1 and CDR2 (germline): SGHRS, YFSETQ. The CDR3 reads CASSIAGAVYEQYF. In DNA form, the CDR3 reads TGCGCCAGCAGTATAGCGGGAGCTGTCTACGAGCAGTACTTC. Variable domain in full (rest from reference TRBV5-1 and TRBJ2-7): KAGVTQTPRYLIKTRGQQVTLSCSPISGHRSVSWYQQTPGQGLQFLFEYFSETQRNKGNFPGRFSGRQFSNSRSEMNVSTLELGDSALYLCASSIAGAVYEQYFGPGTRLTVT.

The chain carries TRBV7-2 and TRBJ2-7; no clear D gene. V lost 1 base, J lost 2 bases, and 15 bases lay in between. The germline V gene encodes CDR1 SGHTA and CDR2 FQGNSA. This CDR3 is built from 16 residues. This CDR3 reads CASSLDRAPIPYEQYF. CDR3 in DNA: TGTGCCAGCAGCTTAGACCGGGCCCCTATCCCCTACGAGCAGTACTTC.

The V call is TRBV28, the J call TRBJ2-3, with 9 bases that match TRBD2. Germline assignment: CDR1 MDHEN and CDR2 SYDVKM. The ends lost 6 bases at V and 2 bases at J; junction bases unmatched: 6. The CDR3 runs to 15 residues. The CDR3: CASSRLAVNTDTQYF. DNA for the CDR3: TGTGCCAGCAGCCGACTAGCGGTAAACACAGATACGCAGTATTTT.

This chain uses TRBV5-8 with TRBJ2-5; 7 nucleotides line up with TRBD1. This CDR3 spans 15 amino acids. Germline values: CDR1 SGHTS, CDR2 YDEGEE. Losses at the gene ends were 4 bases for V and 1 base for J; bases not matched to a gene: 7. The CDR3 nucleotides are TGTGCCAGCAGCCGAAGGGGACAGCTCCAAGAGACCCAGTACTTC. This gives the protein CASSRRGQLQETQYF. Based on the CDR3 plus reference TRBV5-8 and TRBJ2-5, the full variable domain is EAGVTQSPTHLIKTRGQQATLRCSPISGHTSVYWYQQALGLGLQFLLWYDEGEERNRGNFPPRFSGRQFPNYSSELNVNALELEDSALYLCASSRRGQLQETQYFGPGTRLLVL.

This chain connects TRBV11-3 to TRBJ2-7; 8 nucleotides agree with TRBD2. With V trimmed by 3 bases and J by 0 bases, 7 bases remained unmatched. The CDR3 length is 16 residues. Germline V lookup: CDR1 SGHNT, CDR2 YENEEA. The CDR3 spells CASSFLSGNCSYEQYF. For the CDR3, the DNA is TGTGCCAGCAGCTTCCTTAGCGGGAACTGCTCCTACGAGCAGTACTTC.

Regarding this clone: Other DNA sequences within the sample encode an identical CDR3. V gene TRBV18 combines with J gene TRBJ1-1; D gene uncertain. Germline CDR1 is KGHSH and CDR2 is LQKENI. V lost 6 bases and J lost 1, with 6 bases in between. The CDR3 length is 12 residues. CDR3 amino acids: CASSRENTEAFF. The CDR3 DNA follows: TGTGCCAGCTCGCGCGAGAACACTGAAGCTTTCTTT.

The table lists this clone with a count of one. The chain is built from TRBV4-1 and TRBJ2-5; tentatively, D is TRBD1 (6 bases). The CDR3 contains 16 residues. Trimming took 1 base from V and 3 from J, leaving 15 bases between them. Germline lookup yields CDR1 MGHRA and CDR2 YSYEKL. For the CDR3, the DNA is TGCGCCAGCAGCCAAGTCGGAGGACAGATAAAAGAGACCCAGTACTTC. The encoded protein is CASSQVGGQIKETQYF.

V and J are TRBV28 and TRBJ1-2; D is undetermined. The CDR3 sequence is 14 residues long. The germline V and J ends were trimmed by 8 bases and 8 bases, with 21 bases remaining between them. Per the germline V gene, CDR1 is MDHEN and CDR2 is SYDVKM. The DNA of the CDR3 is TGTGCCAGCCGGCCTCCCGGACGGCTATACGGCTACACCTTC. As protein: CASRPPGRLYGYTF.

V usage is TRBV30 and J usage is TRBJ2-7, with TRBD1 matching over 7 bases. CDR1 is GTSNPN, CDR2 SVGIG, per germline (reference sequence). This CDR3 region has 14 residues. Trimming at V came to 1 base and at J to 6 bases, leaving 9 bases not matched to a gene. The CDR3 spells CAWSARTGWGEQYF. The CDR3, as DNA: TGTGCCTGGAGTGCCCGGACAGGTTGGGGCGAGCAGTACTTC.

The chain employs TRBV9 and TRBJ1-5, with D possibly matching TRBD1 (5 bases). CDR1 and CDR2 from the germline V gene are SGDLS and YYNGEE. This CDR3 is 14 amino acids long. The V end lost 3 bases, the J end lost 4 bases, and 11 bases lay between the germline ends. The CDR3 spells CASSAGGRNQPQHF. CDR3 nucleotide sequence: TGTGCCAGCAGCGCGGGGGGGAGAAATCAGCCCCAGCATTTT.

The J gene is TRBJ2-5, the V gene TRBV10-2; 7 nucleotides match TRBD1. V was clipped by 8 bases and J by 9 bases; unmatched bases: 15. Germline V gene sequence: CDR1 WSHSY, CDR2 SAAADI. The CDR3 sequence is 14 residues long. The CDR3 nucleotides are TGCGCCAGCCTTCAGCGCACGGGACAGACAGCCCAGTACTTC. Its translation is CASLQRTGQTAQYF.

With respect to this clone: Other DNA sequences in the same sample also yield this CDR3. V is TRBV5-1 and J is TRBJ1-1, with 7 bases matching TRBD1. Germline V gene lookup returns CDR1 SGHRS and CDR2 YFSETQ. The CDR3 has 14 residues. Losses at the gene ends were 0 bases for V and 3 bases for J; bases not matched to a gene: 2. The CDR3 sequence is CASSLVQGDTEAFF. CDR3 nucleotides: TGCGCCAGCAGCTTGGTCCAGGGGGACACTGAAGCTTTCTTT.

The chain combines TRBV7-3 with TRBJ2-3; 7 bases fit TRBD2. Germline lookup yields CDR1 SGHTA and CDR2 FQGTGA. This CDR3 is 13 amino acids long. The J segment lost 4 bases and the V segment lost 5 bases, leaving 3 bases of the junction unmatched. CDR3 bases: TGTGCCAGCAGCCCTGGACTAGCAGATACGCAGTATTTT. The encoded protein is CASSPGLADTQYF.

The CDR3 region has the DNA TGTGCCAGCAGTTACGCTAGCGGGAGCTCCTACGAGCAGTACTTC. It translates to CASSYASGSSYEQYF. The chain is built from TRBV6-6 and TRBJ2-7, with 10 bases lining up with TRBD2. This CDR3 has 15 amino acids. Germline CDR1 MNHNY, CDR2 SVGAGI (reference sequence). V trimming: 2 bases; J trimming: 0 bases; junction bases outside the gene matches: 1.

About this clone: Other DNA sequences from this sample encode an identical CDR3 as well. V and J are TRBV30 and TRBJ2-7; D not resolved. This CDR3 has 12 amino acids. Trimming pared 0 bases from V and 3 bases from J, leaving 6 bases between. Germline assignment: CDR1 GTSNPN and CDR2 SVGIG (reference sequence). Written as DNA, the CDR3 is TGTGCCTGGAGTGTATCGGTCTACGAGCAGTACTTC. It yields the protein CAWSVSVYEQYF.

This clone was found once. The rearrangement joins TRBV4-1 to TRBJ2-1, with D tentatively TRBD1 (6 bases). V was clipped by 3 bases and J by 7 bases, with 13 bases between them. The CDR3 is 14 residues long. Germline V gene data show CDR1 as MGHRA and CDR2 as YSYEKL. CDR3 bases: TGCGCCAGCAGCCACCAACAGGGTCGGAATGAGCAGTTCTTC. It translates to CASSHQQGRNEQFF.

This clone was picked up one time. The V gene is TRBV28, the J gene TRBJ2-3; D is uncertain. The CDR3 is made up of 12 amino acids. Germline V lookup: CDR1 MDHEN, CDR2 SYDVKM. V lost 6 bases and J lost 0, with 4 bases in between. CDR3 sequence reads: CASRYSTDTQYF. Written as DNA, the CDR3 is TGTGCCAGCAGATATAGCACAGATACGCAGTATTTT.

The rearrangement uses TRBV7-9 and TRBJ2-2; TRBD1 might be the D (6 bases). Germline loops: CDR1 SEHNR, CDR2 FQNEAQ (reference sequence). CDR3 length: 17 amino acids. Trimming removed 6 bases from V and 1 base from J, with 18 bases in between. The CDR3 spells CASSRRAGTMNTGELFF. The DNA for the CDR3 is TGTGCCAGCAGTCGCCGGGCCGGGACAATGAACACCGGGGAGCTGTTTTTT.